The 11 T cell receptor beta chains given below trace back to one sample, sequenced in a study of T-cell memory formation after mild COVID-19. TCRdb redid the calling of the 5' RACE reads with MiXCR, one entry per CDR3 protein. The data show 90,000 to 120,000 distinct CDR3 sequences, over 8.5% seen once. The sequenced sample consisted of PBMCs or a T cell subset sorted from them (not recorded which). These receptors were obtained from a man between 18 and 35 years old who had mild COVID-19 (a few samples of this study predate the infection). Cell type and time point are not known.

This clonotype was observed at least ten times. V gene TRBV11-2 combines with J gene TRBJ2-7, with TRBD1 as a possible D gene (6 bases). V shed 7 bases and J shed 3 bases, with 13 bases lying between them. Germline V gene lookup returns CDR1 SGHAT and CDR2 FQNNGV. The CDR3 runs to 13 residues. CDR3: CASTRDTSYEQYF. CDR3 coding DNA: TGTGCCAGCACGAGGGACACCAGCTACGAGCAGTACTTC.

The CDR3: CASTRLGGTYNEQFF. The DNA for the CDR3 is TGTGCCAGCACCCGGCTGGGGGGTACCTACAATGAGCAGTTCTTC. V usage is TRBV12-3 or TRBV12-4 and J usage is TRBJ2-1; the D gene is possibly TRBD2 (6 bases). V dropped 7 bases and J dropped 2 bases, with 15 bases sitting between them. There are 15 residues in the CDR3.

V usage is TRBV28 and J usage is TRBJ1-1; TRBD1 is a possible D gene (6 bases). The V gene's germline CDR1 is MDHEN and CDR2 SYDVKM. This CDR3 comprises 19 residues. The ends were cut back, 8 bases at V and 2 bases at J, with 30 bases in the middle. CDR3 loop: CASLAVYRDPGFLNTEAFF. CDR3 DNA sequence: TGTGCCAGCCTCGCAGTCTACAGGGACCCAGGGTTCTTAAACACTGAAGCTTTCTTT.

In this sample, this clonotype turned up a few times. This chain connects TRBV19 to TRBJ2-7, with D maybe TRBD1 (6 bases). The CDR3 covers 13 residues. CDR1 and CDR2 (germline): LNHDA, SQIVND (reference sequence). Trimming took 3 bases from V and 2 from J, leaving 8 bases between them. The CDR3 DNA follows: TGTGCCAGTAGTATCAGGGACACCTACGAGCAGTACTTC. Its protein is CASSIRDTYEQYF.

In DNA, the CDR3 is TGTGCCAGCAGACATCGACAGGTTGGTCAGCCCCAGCATTTT. This translates into CASRHRQVGQPQHF. The gene calls are TRBV21-1 and TRBJ1-5; the table gives TRBD1 as D, unverified against the DNA. TRBV21-1 corresponds to a pseudogene. This CDR3 region has 14 residues.

A few counts support this clonotype. The genes are TRBV12-3 or TRBV12-4 and TRBJ1-2; D might be TRBD1 (5 bases). The CDR3 contains 14 residues. V lost 5 bases to trimming and J lost 3 bases, with 13 bases between them. The CDR3 coding sequence is TGTGCCAGCAGTGACAGCCGCTTGGACTATGGCTACACCTTC. Amino acids: CASSDSRLDYGYTF.

This clonotype has a count of ten or more. The gene calls are TRBV7-9 and TRBJ2-7; D gene ambiguous. The CDR3 spans 15 residues. From germline, CDR1 is SEHNR and CDR2 FQNEAQ (reference sequence). V was shortened by 0 bases and J by 0 bases, with 9 bases between the two germline ends. The CDR3: CASSLAGPSSYEQYF. The CDR3 DNA reads as TGTGCCAGCAGCTTAGCAGGGCCCTCCTCCTACGAGCAGTACTTC.

This clonotype was recorded many times. CDR3 loop: CSARAALGTVSYNEQFF. The CDR3 nucleotides are TGCAGTGCTAGAGCCGCCCTCGGAACGGTCTCCTACAATGAGCAGTTCTTC. The J gene is TRBJ2-1, the V gene TRBV20-1, with unresolved D. Trimming removed 1 base from V and 0 bases from J, with 16 bases in between. CDR1 DFQATT and CDR2 SNEGSKA come from the germline V gene (reference sequence). The CDR3 spans 17 residues.

This clonotype showed up many times. CDR3 nucleotides: TGTGCCAGCACCCCCGGGACAGCACCCCTCCACTTT. It codes for CASTPGTAPLHF. This chain links TRBV12-3 or TRBV12-4 with TRBJ1-6; TRBD1 aligns across 7 bases. The CDR3 has 12 residues. V gave up 7 bases and J gave up 11 bases; unmatched junction bases: 5.

The DNA of the CDR3 is TGTGCCAGCACCCCGGTGGCAGATACGCAGTATTTT. It codes for CASTPVADTQYF. This rearrangement joins TRBV12-3 or TRBV12-4 to TRBJ2-3, with unresolved D. V was cut by 7 bases and J by 4 bases, with 9 bases left in between. The CDR3 length is 12 residues.

The CDR3 coding sequence is TGTGCCAGCAAGCAGGGGAAATACACCGGGGAGCTGTTTTTT. Translation: CASKQGKYTGELFF. The V call is TRBV7-8, the J call TRBJ2-2, with a possible D match to TRBD1 (6 bases). This CDR3 has 14 amino acids. Germline V gene lookup returns CDR1 SGHVS and CDR2 FQNEAQ. V was clipped by 7 bases and J by 3 bases, with 12 bases between them.